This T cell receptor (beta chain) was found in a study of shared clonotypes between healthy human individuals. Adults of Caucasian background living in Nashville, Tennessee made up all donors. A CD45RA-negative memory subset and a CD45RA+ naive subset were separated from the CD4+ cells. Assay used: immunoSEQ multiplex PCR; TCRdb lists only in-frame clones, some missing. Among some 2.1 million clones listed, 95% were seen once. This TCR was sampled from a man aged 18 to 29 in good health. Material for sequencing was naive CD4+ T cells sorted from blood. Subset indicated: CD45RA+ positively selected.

CDR3 in DNA: TGTGCCAGCAGCTTAGACAGGGCAAATTCACCCCTCCACTTT. Its translation: CASSLDRANSPLHF. The rearrangement joins TRBV7-8 to TRBJ1-6, with D possibly being TRBD1 (6 bases). From germline, CDR1 is SGHVS and CDR2 FQNEAQ. The CDR3 length is 14 residues. Trimming left V 1 base short and J 7 bases short, with 8 bases between.